This T cell receptor (beta chain) appears in the sequencing data of a study of blood T cell repertoires in COVID-19 (dated by TCRdb to the early 2020s). For the wider study: Samples covering the acute and convalescent phases of COVID-19 were provided by collaborators in the United States, Italy and Spain. The dataset comprised deeply sampled blood TCRbeta repertoires from subjects exposed to, actively infected with, or recovered from COVID-19. The material from the prospective study consisted of cDNA or gDNA derived from T cells, B-cell-depleted T cells, or PBMCs. Samples came from the ongoing ImmuneRACE study (first 160 participants) plus 1,254 subjects from 6 global collaborators. A freely available public database, intended as a resource for researchers studying the immune response to SARS-CoV-2, is where the repertoires were released. Nearly every sample came with metadata listing a de-identified subject ID, COVID-19 status, age in years and sex. Where available, HLA class I and class II types were obtained from metadata supplied by the sample provider rather than from assay-based typing. Study-level results and caveats: The amount of clinical and demographic metadata varied by source and participant and was provided uncurated.

The immunoSEQ Assay, a bias-controlled multiplex PCR, was used to amplify TCRbeta CDR3 regions from genomic DNA. The authors' analysis ran thus. The number of nucleated cells in each sample was estimated from the amplification of reference gene primers within the assay. Sequence reads were collapsed and filtered to measure the absolute abundance of every unique TCRbeta CDR3 rearrangement. For each sample, productive Simpson clonality was calculated as the square root of Simpson's diversity index across productive rearrangements. TCRdb carries this immuneACCESS record with in-frame sequences only. Its versions omit some clonotypes, under half of them owing to an unresolved V gene in the studies checked, with the rest unexplained. V, J and clone size are taken as reported in that table, and D and trimming were inferred from the DNA itself. This sample has some 93,000 clones in its table, and 80% to 90% of those were observed once. The ten most abundant clones make up roughly 20% of the sample.

Each collaborating institution followed its own protocols to collect whole blood in K2EDTA tubes. For TCRbeta analysis, collaborators shipped samples as frozen whole blood, isolated PBMCs, or DNA extracted from either of those sample types. The CDR3 holds 14 amino acids from the cysteine to the phenylalanine. Just CDR3 DNA is preserved here, 42 bases in frame from base 1. The V and J ends are trimmed by 4 bases and 10 bases, leaving 19 bases between them. CDR1 is given as MDHEN and CDR2 as SYDVKM, both from the germline V gene. Notes on this clone: Its specific antigen is unknown. There are no base qualities to consult, and no much larger clone falls within one base.

The chain is made from TRBV28 and TRBJ1-1, and perhaps TRBD1 as D gene, on 6 matching bases. This sequence originates from a woman of 80 years or more with acute or convalescent COVID-19. Sequences were obtained from peripheral blood. CDR3 reads: CASSSPFRQVGAFF. The nucleotide sequence reads TGTGCCAGCAGTTCTCCCTTCAGACAGGTGGGAGCTTTCTTT.